This TCR beta chain originates from a study of cytotoxic CD8 clonotypes in ibrutinib-treated CLL. The wider study: There were about 10 relapsed/refractory patients and around 15 treatment-naive patients, and under 18 were IGHV unmutated.

Some clones are missing from TCRdb's copy, which holds only in-frame ones; the method was immunoSEQ multiplex PCR. The profile shows approximately 150,000 clones, more than 80% of them singletons. V was clipped by 7 bases and J by 2 bases, with 8 bases between them. The CDR3 spans 11 residues. The V gene's germline CDR1 is DFQATT and CDR2 SNEGSKA (reference sequence). The receptor was derived from a human donor with chronic lymphocytic leukemia. This chain uses TRBV20-1 with TRBJ1-2, with D perhaps matching TRBD1 (5 bases). Source: PBMCs, taken after 24 months of ibrutinib treatment. This chain's CDR3 is CSGTRNYGYTF. The CDR3 DNA sequence: TGCAGTGGGACAAGAAACTATGGCTACACCTTC.